The rows below give T cell receptor beta chains drawn from one sample of a study of control samples from healthy donors and cancer patients. Using immunoSEQ multiplex PCR, the repertoire was profiled, and TCRdb retains in-frame clones only, with some absent. The sample contains tens of thousands of clones, 94% of which appear only once. Sequences were obtained from blood. Source of these receptors: a man in his fifties or sixties in good health. The CDR3 runs from the conserved cysteine through the conserved F or W. The order of the fields is clone size, V gene, J gene, D gene, CDR3 protein, CDR3 DNA. The D gene is left open where the match is weak. Size values are once, few and many counts, or a class for expanded clones, and some rows have none.

>-|TRBV19|TRBJ1-1|-
CASSISAAQGYTEAFF
TGTGCCAGTAGTATCTCGGCAGCCCAGGGGTACACTGAAGCTTTCTTT
>-|TRBV28|TRBJ1-5|TRBD1
CASRRSGGVDQPQHF
TGTGCCAGCAGAAGATCAGGGGGCGTGGATCAGCCCCAGCATTTT
>-|TRBV6-2/TRBV6-3|TRBJ1-5|-
CASSYSQDNSWSNQPQHF
TGTGCCAGCAGTTACTCACAGGATAACTCTTGGAGCAATCAGCCCCAGCATTTT
>-|TRBV25-1|TRBJ2-2|TRBD2
CASSDLAGGNTGELFF
TGTGCCAGCAGTGATCTTGCGGGGGGAAACACCGGGGAGCTGTTTTTT
>-|TRBV5-1|TRBJ2-7|-
CASTQGSIGYEQYF
TGCGCCAGCACTCAAGGGAGTATAGGCTACGAGCAGTACTTC
>-|TRBV5-4|TRBJ2-1|-
CASTPKDLVSAEQFF
TGTGCCAGCACCCCGAAGGATCTAGTTTCAGCTGAGCAGTTCTTC
>-|TRBV6-1|TRBJ2-7|-
CASSEVTGSGGYEQYF
TGTGCCAGCAGTGAAGTAACAGGGTCTGGTGGCTACGAGCAGTACTTC
>-|TRBV1|TRBJ2-1|-
CTSSHPLASSYNEQFF
TGCACCAGCAGCCACCCCCTAGCGTCCTCCTACAATGAGCAGTTCTTC
>-|TRBV27|TRBJ1-5|-
CASRQTDSPNQPQHF
TGTGCCAGCAGACAGACGGACAGCCCAAATCAGCCCCAGCATTTT
>once|TRBV4-2|TRBJ2-5|-
CASSQDLNQETQYF
TGTGCCAGCAGCCAAGACCTAAATCAAGAGACCCAGTACTTC
>-|TRBV10-3|TRBJ1-1|TRBD1
CAITKGQEYSEAFF
TGTGCCATCACCAAAGGACAGGAGTACTCTGAAGCTTTCTTT
>-|TRBV6-5|TRBJ1-2|TRBD1
CASSYRGTGVDYGYTF
TGTGCCAGCAGTTACCGAGGGACAGGAGTGGACTATGGCTACACCTTC
>-|TRBV19|TRBJ2-5|TRBD1
CASRDRVETQYF
TGTGCCAGTAGAGACAGGGTGGAGACCCAGTACTTC
>-|TRBV6-4|TRBJ1-2|TRBD1
CASSPTGNYGYTF
TGTGCCAGCAGCCCGACAGGGAACTATGGCTACACCTTC
>-|TRBV3-1/TRBV3-2|TRBJ2-7|-
CASSYGGGEQYF
TGTGCCAGCAGCTACGGTGGGGGCGAGCAGTACTTC
>once|TRBV7-2|TRBJ1-1|-
CASSSRSAMNTEAFF
TGTGCCAGCAGCTCCAGAAGCGCAATGAACACTGAAGCTTTCTTT
>-|TRBV4-1|TRBJ2-7|-
CASSPSGVSVSYEQYF
TGCGCCAGCAGCCCGTCCGGGGTATCAGTATCCTACGAGCAGTACTTC
>-|TRBV18|TRBJ2-1|-
CASSPTLDSGTNEQFF
TGTGCCAGCTCACCTACCTTGGACAGCGGGACTAATGAGCAGTTCTTC
>-|TRBV5-8|TRBJ2-3|-
CASSLLRDTSTDTQYF
TGTGCCAGCAGCTTGCTAAGGGACACTAGCACAGATACGCAGTATTTT
>-|TRBV18|TRBJ1-1|TRBD1
CASSPGGQLNTEAFF
TGTGCCAGCTCACCTGGGGGACAGTTGAACACTGAAGCTTTCTTT
>-|TRBV9|TRBJ2-1|-
CASSPPNSNEQFF
TGTGCCAGCAGCCCACCCAATAGCAATGAGCAGTTCTTC
>-|TRBV5-1|TRBJ2-5|TRBD2
CASSLVRLAGAETQYF
TGCGCCAGCAGCTTGGTGCGACTAGCGGGAGCAGAGACCCAGTACTTC
>-|TRBV18|TRBJ2-1|-
CASSPRTGVNNEQFF
TGTGCCAGCTCACCACGAACGGGAGTTAACAATGAGCAGTTCTTC
>-|TRBV18|TRBJ2-6|TRBD1
CASSHTGGGLSGANVLTF
TGTGCCAGCTCACACACAGGGGGTGGACTCTCTGGGGCCAACGTCCTGACTTTC
>-|TRBV6-6|TRBJ1-4|-
CASSSRTVTTNEKLFF
TGTGCCAGCAGTTCCAGGACAGTGACAACTAATGAAAAACTGTTTTTT
>-|TRBV5-7|TRBJ2-3|TRBD2
CASSLTSGLTDTQYF
TGTGCCAGCAGCTTGACTAGCGGACTCACAGATACGCAGTATTTT
>-|TRBV5-4|TRBJ2-3|-
CASSQTSTDTQYF
TGTGCCAGCAGCCAGACAAGCACAGATACGCAGTATTTT
>-|TRBV7-8|TRBJ2-2|TRBD2
CASSFVSGLTGELFF
TGTGCCAGCAGCTTTGTTAGCGGGCTCACCGGGGAGCTGTTTTTT
>-|TRBV30|TRBJ2-5|-
CAWSPPGTQETQYF
TGTGCCTGGTCTCCCCCAGGGACCCAAGAGACCCAGTACTTC
>-|TRBV27|TRBJ2-3|TRBD1
CASSLRQGASKGDTQYF
TGTGCCAGCAGTTTAAGGCAGGGGGCCTCCAAGGGAGATACGCAGTATTTT
>-|TRBV6-2/TRBV6-3|TRBJ2-3|-
CASSLADTQYF
TGTGCCAGCAGCTTAGCGGATACGCAGTATTTT